Following are 30 T cell receptor beta chains from one sample sequenced in a study of blood T cell repertoires in COVID-19. Generated by immunoSEQ multiplex PCR, the TCRdb table keeps only in-frame clones and is missing some. This repertoire shows approximately 150,000 clones, 82% found once; its top ten account for roughly 9.1%. Sequencing was performed on peripheral blood. The origin of the receptors is a woman between 65 and 79 years old with acute or convalescent COVID-19.

CDR3 residues: CASSFSGDYEQFF. CDR3 bases: TGTGCCAGCAGTTTCTCCGGGGACTATGAGCAGTTCTTC. The genes are TRBV27 and TRBJ2-1; D may be TRBD2 (6 bases). There are 13 residues in the CDR3. The ends were cut back, 3 bases at V and 8 bases at J, with 11 bases in the middle. Germline V gene data show CDR1 as MNHEY and CDR2 as SMNVEV (reference sequence).

The rearrangement links TRBV2 to TRBJ1-2, with D possibly TRBD1 on 6 matching bases. Germline V gene data show CDR1 as SNHLY and CDR2 as FYNNEI. The CDR3 loop spans 11 amino acids. The V end lost 3 bases, the J end lost 14 bases, and 13 bases lay between the germline ends. The CDR3 loop reads CASSDNRAGTF. CDR3 DNA: TGTGCCAGCAGTGATAACAGGGCAGGGACCTTC.

This chain uses TRBV4-3 with TRBJ1-2; D unclear. The CDR3 spans 16 residues. V lost 1 base, J lost 0 bases, and 12 bases lay in between. The germline gives CDR1 LGHNA, CDR2 YSLEER. The CDR3 sequence: CASSQGPAVSNYGYTF. CDR3 bases: TGCGCCAGCAGCCAAGGGCCCGCGGTGTCTAACTATGGCTACACCTTC.

This chain connects TRBV7-2 to TRBJ1-5, with 8 bases fitting TRBD1. V lost 4 bases and J lost 2; bases outside the gene matches: 4. The CDR3 is made up of 15 amino acids. Germline V gene data show CDR1 as SGHTA and CDR2 as FQGNSA. The CDR3: CASSSDRVGNQPQHF. The DNA for the CDR3 is TGTGCCAGCAGCTCGGACAGGGTTGGCAATCAGCCCCAGCATTTT.

The chain uses TRBV6-5 and TRBJ1-1, with unresolved D. Looked up from germline, CDR1 is MNHEY and CDR2 is SVGAGI. Trimming pared 2 bases from V and 5 bases from J, leaving 12 bases between. There are 14 residues in the CDR3. CDR3 sequence reads: CASSYRLDGTEAFF. Here the CDR3 DNA reads TGTGCCAGCAGTTACAGACTTGACGGGACTGAAGCTTTCTTT.

This rearrangement joins TRBV20-1 to TRBJ2-1, with D possibly being TRBD2 (7 bases). Germline-derived CDR1 and CDR2 are DFQATT and SNEGSKA (reference sequence). The V and J ends lost 3 bases and 5 bases respectively, with 14 bases between them. The CDR3 spans 14 residues. CDR3 amino acids: CSASPGGPHNEQFF. In DNA, the CDR3 is TGCAGTGCTAGTCCCGGGGGGCCCCACAATGAGCAGTTCTTC.

This clone was counted a few times. The rearrangement joins TRBV9 to TRBJ2-2; perhaps TRBD2 as D (5 bases). Between the trimmed V and J ends, which lost 3 bases and 8 bases, there was a span of 14 bases. CDR1 and CDR2 from the germline V gene are SGDLS and YYNGEE. CDR3 length equals 14 residues. The CDR3 region is CASSGTPPKGELFF. The CDR3 bases are TGTGCCAGCAGCGGGACTCCTCCCAAGGGGGAGCTGTTTTTT. The full variable domain, completed using reference TRBV9 and TRBJ2-2, is DSGVTQTPKHLITATGQRVTLRCSPRSGDLSVYWYQQSLDQGLQFLIQYYNGEERAKGNILERFSAQQFPDLHSELNLSSLELGDSALYFCASSGTPPKGELFFGEGSRLTVL.

The chain couples TRBV9 to TRBJ2-3; D might be TRBD1 (8 bases). CDR3 length equals 16 residues. Trimming took 4 bases from V and 2 from J, leaving 17 bases between them. The germline CDR1 and CDR2 sequences are SGDLS and YYNGEE. The CDR3 loop reads CASSSRTGRDTDTQYF. The CDR3 nucleotides read TGTGCCAGCAGCTCGAGGACAGGGAGGGACACAGATACGCAGTATTTT. The variable domain in full, completed from reference TRBV9 and TRBJ2-3, reads DSGVTQTPKHLITATGQRVTLRCSPRSGDLSVYWYQQSLDQGLQFLIQYYNGEERAKGNILERFSAQQFPDLHSELNLSSLELGDSALYFCASSSRTGRDTDTQYFGPGTRLTVL.

This clone was picked up a small number of times. The rearrangement uses TRBV29-1 and TRBJ1-4; weak D call: TRBD1 (6 bases). V was trimmed by 4 bases and J by 5 bases, leaving 11 bases between them. Germline V gives CDR1 SQVTM, CDR2 ANQGSEA. This CDR3 is 13 amino acids long. This CDR3 reads CSVAIGGNEKLFF. CDR3 DNA sequence: TGCAGCGTTGCCATAGGGGGAAATGAAAAACTGTTTTTT.

The chain is built from TRBV4-3 and TRBJ1-2; 10 bases fit TRBD1. Trimming removed 0 bases from V and 4 bases from J; junction bases left unmatched: 5. The CDR3 loop spans 16 amino acids. CDR1 LGHNA and CDR2 YSLEER come from the germline V gene. This CDR3 is CASSQDPRTGGYGYTF. CDR3 DNA sequence: TGCGCCAGCAGCCAAGACCCCCGGACAGGGGGCTATGGCTACACCTTC.

This clone has only a few counts. V is TRBV28 and J is TRBJ1-5, with 9 bases lining up with TRBD1. Germline CDR1 and CDR2: MDHEN and SYDVKM. Trimming removed 3 bases from V and 2 bases from J; junction bases left unmatched: 8. The CDR3 has 17 residues. CDR3 region: CASSLDRGREGNQPQHF. The CDR3 DNA reads as TGTGCCAGCAGTTTGGACAGGGGAAGGGAAGGCAATCAGCCCCAGCATTTT.

This clone was detected only once. Here the CDR3 reads CASSRYTGPPYEQYF. The CDR3 nucleotides read TGTGCCAGCAGTCGATATACAGGCCCGCCATACGAGCAGTACTTC. The V gene is TRBV27, the J gene TRBJ2-7; a possible D gene is TRBD1 (5 bases). V gave up 5 bases and J gave up 4 bases, with 18 bases separating them. This CDR3 has 15 residues. Germline V CDR1 and CDR2: MNHEY, SMNVEV (reference sequence).

The V gene is TRBV5-1, the J gene TRBJ2-3, with D possibly being TRBD1 (5 bases). V was clipped by 0 bases and J by 4 bases, with 9 bases between them. Germline V gene sequence: CDR1 SGHRS, CDR2 YFSETQ. The CDR3 sequence is 14 residues long. The DNA of the CDR3 is TGCGCCAGCAGCTTGGCAGGGTTCGCAGATACGCAGTATTTT. Its translation: CASSLAGFADTQYF.

This clone is a singleton in its sample. This chain's CDR3 is CASSPTGGYSPLHF. The CDR3 nucleotides are TGTGCCAGCTCACCCACAGGGGGCTATTCACCCCTCCACTTT. The chain has TRBV18 and TRBJ1-6, with 9 bases aligning to TRBD1. The CDR3 contains 14 residues. The V and J ends lost 3 bases and 8 bases, in that order; junction bases with no gene match: 2. Germline CDR1 is KGHSH and CDR2 is LQKENI.

The V and J genes are TRBV27 and TRBJ1-6, with D unclear. V was shortened by 6 bases and J by 0 bases, with 12 bases between the two germline ends. Germline values: CDR1 MNHEY, CDR2 SMNVEV (reference sequence). The CDR3 has 16 amino acids. The CDR3 loop reads CASRKTLGSYNSPLHF. The DNA for the CDR3 is TGTGCCAGCAGGAAGACTTTAGGCTCCTATAATTCACCCCTCCACTTT.

This chain uses TRBV10-2 with TRBJ1-2; 8 nucleotides match TRBD1. J was trimmed by 5 bases and V by 8 bases; bases with no gene match: 13. There are 15 residues in the CDR3. Germline CDR1 is WSHSY and CDR2 is SAAADI. CDR3 amino acids: CASGRGGQGTYGYTF. CDR3 nucleotide sequence: TGCGCCAGCGGCCGAGGAGGACAGGGAACTTATGGCTACACCTTC.

This chain uses TRBV7-2 with TRBJ2-1; weak D call: TRBD2 (6 bases). The V end lost 1 base, the J end lost 9 bases, and 19 bases lay between the germline ends. Germline V gives CDR1 SGHTA, CDR2 FQGNSA. The CDR3 sequence is 16 residues long. This CDR3 is CASSLVLGRGGGEQFF. CDR3 DNA: TGTGCCAGCAGCTTAGTGCTCGGGCGGGGAGGAGGTGAGCAGTTCTTC.

J is TRBJ1-2 and V is TRBV19; 7 positions agree with TRBD1. Germline CDR1 reads LNHDA; CDR2 reads SQIVND (reference sequence). The CDR3 is 13 amino acids. The V and J ends lost 5 bases and 4 bases, in that order; junction bases with no gene match: 4. The CDR3 loop reads CASSQGQIYGYTF. The CDR3 DNA reads TGTGCCAGTAGTCAGGGACAGATCTATGGCTACACCTTC.

The count of this clone is one. The chain's CDR3 is CASSLDLPGSGNTIYF. In DNA form, the CDR3 reads TGTGCCAGCAGCTTAGATCTTCCAGGCTCTGGAAACACCATATATTTT. The V call is TRBV7-2, the J call TRBJ1-3; D remains ambiguous. The germline CDR1 and CDR2 sequences are SGHTA and FQGNSA. The CDR3 consists of 16 residues. V was cut by 1 base and J by 0 bases, with 10 bases left in between.

This chain connects TRBV24-1 to TRBJ1-2; 7 nucleotides line up with TRBD1. This CDR3 is 14 amino acids long. In germline, CDR1 is KGHDR, CDR2 SFDVKD. Trimming at V came to 3 bases and at J to 7 bases, leaving 7 bases not matched to a gene. The CDR3 spells CATSDPTGLGGYTF. The CDR3 DNA reads TGTGCCACCAGTGATCCGACAGGGTTAGGTGGCTACACCTTC.

V gene TRBV7-2 combines with J gene TRBJ2-7; 9 nucleotides agree with TRBD2. Germline loops: CDR1 SGHTA, CDR2 FQGNSA. The CDR3 runs to 14 residues. J lost 4 bases, V lost 3 bases, and 4 bases had no gene match. CDR3 DNA: TGTGCCAGCAGCTTCAGTCTAGCGGGGTACGAGCAGTACTTC. Its protein product is CASSFSLAGYEQYF.

The V gene is TRBV30, the J gene TRBJ2-5; 7 positions match TRBD1. Trimming took 0 bases from V and 4 from J; bases not matched to a gene: 14. Germline CDR1 is GTSNPN and CDR2 is SVGIG (reference sequence). The CDR3 covers 17 residues. The CDR3 sequence is CAWSVRPTGNKGETQYF. The CDR3 DNA sequence: TGTGCCTGGAGTGTACGGCCGACAGGGAATAAGGGAGAGACCCAGTACTTC.

The rearrangement joins TRBV19 to TRBJ1-2; D unclear. CDR3 length: 15 residues. The V and J ends lost 1 base and 0 bases respectively, with 9 bases between them. Germline assignment: CDR1 LNHDA and CDR2 SQIVND (reference sequence). In nucleotides, the CDR3 is TGTGCCAGTAGTATAGGTGGCTGGTCTAACTATGGCTACACCTTC. It specifies CASSIGGWSNYGYTF.

The rearrangement joins TRBV4-1 to TRBJ2-5; the match to TRBD2 covers 9 bases. The trim removed 0 bases at V and 7 bases at J, leaving 9 bases unmatched. The germline V gene has CDR1 MGHRA and CDR2 YSYEKL. The CDR3 spans 16 residues. The CDR3, as DNA: TGCGCCAGCAGCCAAGATGAGCGGGGGGCAGGGGGGACCCAGTACTTC. Encoded protein: CASSQDERGAGGTQYF.

The chain carries TRBV5-6 and TRBJ1-2; weak D call: TRBD1 (6 bases). The V end was cut by 4 bases, the J end by 8 bases, with 21 bases between. The CDR3 spans 15 residues. CDR1 SGHDT and CDR2 YYEEEE come from the germline V gene. The CDR3 sequence is CASSQLGQTSRGYTF. The CDR3, as DNA: TGTGCCAGCAGCCAACTTGGACAGACATCACGGGGCTACACCTTC.

This clone was observed a handful of times. The rearrangement joins TRBV11-2 to TRBJ2-3; D uncertain. V was clipped by 4 bases and J by 1 base, with 9 bases between them. CDR1 SGHAT and CDR2 FQNNGV come from the germline V gene. The CDR3 is 14 residues long. The CDR3 protein is CASSYTRGTDTQYF. CDR3 DNA sequence: TGTGCCAGCAGCTATACCCGGGGCACAGATACGCAGTATTTT.

The genes are TRBV29-1 and TRBJ1-1; 7 nucleotides line up with TRBD1. Trimming removed 7 bases from V and 3 bases from J; junction bases left unmatched: 11. The CDR3 sequence is 14 residues long. The germline V gene has CDR1 SQVTM and CDR2 ANQGSEA. CDR3 nucleotides: TGCAGCGGGGTGACAGGGACGGTCTACACTGAAGCTTTCTTT. It yields the protein CSGVTGTVYTEAFF.

The chain recombines TRBV2 with TRBJ2-3, with D uncertain. Trimming shortened V by 4 bases and J by 3 bases, and 8 bases separated the two germline ends. The CDR3 covers 13 residues. Germline CDR1 and CDR2: SNHLY and FYNNEI. Written as DNA, the CDR3 is TGTGCCAGCAGTGTTCGCACAACAGATACGCAGTATTTT. It yields the protein CASSVRTTDTQYF.

This clone was seen only a few times. The chain recombines TRBV29-1 with TRBJ1-2; 10 bases line up with TRBD1. This CDR3 spans 14 amino acids. Germline V gene sequence: CDR1 SQVTM, CDR2 ANQGSEA. After removal of 4 bases from V and 5 bases from J, the junction contained 7 bases not matched to a gene. CDR3 nucleotide sequence: TGCAGCGTTGTTGGACAGGGGGATGAATATGGCTACACCTTC. Its protein product is CSVVGQGDEYGYTF.

This rearrangement joins TRBV28 to TRBJ2-1; TRBD2 agrees at 16 bases. Trimming removed 5 bases from V and 6 bases from J; junction bases left unmatched: 19. The CDR3 has 21 residues. The germline V gene encodes CDR1 MDHEN and CDR2 SYDVKM. For the CDR3, the DNA is TGTGCCAGCAGTCCCATGGCGGGGAAAGGGACTAGCGGGAGGGCCTTCAATGAGCAGTTCTTC. Amino acids: CASSPMAGKGTSGRAFNEQFF.